This T cell receptor beta chain was found in a study of tumor and adjacent non-tumor tissue in lung cancer. Study-level information: Aged about 30 to 76 years, patients included roughly 10 men and about five women with stage I to III disease.

This sample's RNA came from whole unsorted tissue. More than 3 cm separated this lung sample from the edge of the tumor. This CDR3 has 16 amino acids. Germline lookup yields CDR1 SGHVS and CDR2 FQNEAQ. V dropped 1 base and J dropped 5 bases, with 17 bases sitting between them. At least ten counts were recorded for this clonotype. TCRbeta libraries were built with three rounds of nested PCR, modified from ARM-PCR. TCRdb used MiXCR to reprocess the multiplex PCR reads, holding one entry per CDR3 protein. The table records around 99,000 distinct CDR3 sequences, roughly two thirds of them present only once.

Specimen: distant non-tumor lung tissue. The rearrangement joins TRBV7-8 to TRBJ2-5, with D tentatively TRBD1 (5 bases). The source is a man aged 55 to 70 with non-small cell lung cancer. CDR3 bases: TGTGCCAGCAGCTTAGAGGGCAGGGCCATAGGGGAGACCCAGTACTTC. The encoded protein is CASSLEGRAIGETQYF.